Sequencing of this T cell receptor (beta chain) was carried out in a study of cytomegalovirus exposure and HLA in healthy donors. At the level of the study: Sequencing of 150 million to 200 million T cells in an earlier analysis found 100 million or so unique TCR beta sequences. In terms of ancestry, the Caucasian-associated cluster contained 80% to 90% of the approximately 400 genotyped donors. Whole-study findings and limits: In a later analysis, V- and J-gene trimming of beta chains associated with a DCLRE1C missense variant, replicated independently.

The PCR was carried out with 60 Vbeta primers and 13 Jbeta primers. Only in-frame clones appear in the TCRdb table, and some are missing; sequencing was by immunoSEQ multiplex PCR. The top ten clones hold 1.5% to 2% of a sample with some 160,000 clones, over 75% of them seen once. A remark on this clone: Antigen specificity is unknown.

This CDR3 has 13 residues. Germline V gene lookup returns CDR1 MGHRA and CDR2 YSYEKL. Trimming stripped 1 base from V and 4 bases from J, with 8 bases between. The chain employs TRBV4-1 and TRBJ2-7; D unresolved. The specimen sequenced was PBMCs. The receptor was isolated from a woman aged 30 to 39 in good health and CMV-seronegative. The CDR3: CASSQALRYEQYF. In DNA, the CDR3 is TGCGCCAGCAGCCAAGCTCTCAGATACGAGCAGTACTTC.